This T cell receptor beta chain was profiled in a study of cytomegalovirus exposure and HLA in healthy donors (dated by TCRdb to about 2017). In terms of the full investigation: An earlier analysis of roughly 630 of the donors reported about 250 Gb of sequence data and 117 million unique TCR beta sequences from some 180 million T cells. Approximately 300 gigabases of sequencing data and roughly 81 million unique TCR sequences made up an early release that covered around 640 HLA-typed donors. Among the roughly 390 genotyped donors, around 81% belonged to the genetic ancestry cluster associated with self-reported Caucasian donors. The study aimed to test whether cataloging public T cell receptors could reveal signatures of past pathogen exposure. The T cell repertoires of about 700 subjects were profiled by immunosequencing and related to cytomegalovirus serostatus. A separate validation cohort of 100 to 150 different subjects was used in addition to the 666-subject first cohort. High-throughput TCR immunosequencing, statistical association of individual TCRs with disease status, and machine learning were combined to predict cytomegalovirus infection status. A later analysis re-examined previously published TCR beta repertoires from just over 650 donors and added high-resolution HLA genotyping to investigate patterns of TCR occurrence. In the later analysis, no new phenotypic data were used to find candidate immune exposures; instead, reliance was placed on TCR beta sequences and their occurrence across donors. To decide whether each TCR beta V gene segment behaved as functional or pseudogenic, an earlier analysis of some 600 of the donors relied on high-throughput TCR beta sequencing. Donor age, sex, ethnicity and CMV serostatus were compiled together with the repertoire data. In a later genetic analysis, genome-wide SNP genotypes for about 65% of the roughly 700 donors were used, and that subset was treated as a discovery cohort. Every discovery cohort repertoire had been produced on one sequencing platform. HLA typing covered class I and class II loci at four-digit resolution. Typing coverage varied by locus: about 620-640 donors for A, B, C, DRB1 and DQB1; roughly 560 for DQA1; approximately 570 for DPA1; more than 450 for DPB1. Roughly five DR-DQ haplotypes were handled as single units for association and clustering, since linkage in the cohort was strong. Among 300 to 500 genotyped donors of the cohort, an average of approximately 240,000 unique TCR beta nucleotide sequences was sequenced per donor, of which about 20% were non-productive. Overall study results and their limits: Because the 87-base-pair reads could not distinguish some IMGT-functional V segments, including TRBV6-2 and TRBV6-3, those segments were excluded. Presence/absence analyses assumed roughly uniform sequencing depth across donors, an assumption that may not hold. In an earlier analysis of around 500 of the donors, most TCR beta V segments appeared in productive rearrangements about 87% or about 30% of the time, broadly matching IMGT annotations. The sequencing pipeline was judged likely to have produced a cluster of highly shared sequence variants as a technical artifact. Because some donors lacked HLA typing at each locus, the association tests relied only on the typed subset. Correlated functional status among segregating V segments might reflect linkage disequilibrium, but an unknown experimental factor could not be ruled out. Compared with the approximately 670-donor mean, donors in an Asian-associated ancestry cluster had fewer N-insertions in productive TCRs, according to a later genetic analysis. Immune exposure information for the cohort was limited to CMV serostatus. Most CMV-associated TCR beta chains appeared to be HLA-restricted in a later analysis, and the HLA associations seemed to be driven largely by CMV exposure. Compared with equally common non-associated chains, HLA-associated TCR beta chains in a later analysis were more clonally expanded and had lower generation probabilities. Because counts were too low, under 20 rarely observed V segments, including chromosome 9 orphons, were left out of the earlier analysis of 587 of the donors. Cytomegalovirus status was reported to be diagnosed by the classifier with high specificity and sensitivity in both the original and validation cohorts. The cohort was sequenced for TCR beta chains only, and without alpha or paired-chain data the features that could be detected were limited. It was suggested by the authors that the approach could potentially be generalized to other disease states and immunological phenotypes. In vitro tests confirmed that a few of the cytomegalovirus-associated TCR beta chains recognize cytomegalovirus antigens. A further reported finding was that TCR beta sequences accurately predicted the HLA-A and HLA-B alleles for most subjects in the first cohort. The study gave a list of more than 150 TCR beta chains associated with cytomegalovirus. Strong co-occurrence of HLA alleles, especially DR and DQ, made assigning TCR associations to individual alleles difficult. Several of the top co-occurrence clusters appeared to be linked to parvovirus B19, influenza, CMV and Epstein-Barr virus, according to a later analysis. Across donors, most TCR sequences were observed very rarely, whereas some public TCRs were present in many individuals. A later analysis found that TCR association rates varied across HLA loci, with DRB1 alleles showing the most associated TCRs and HLA-C alleles the fewest. In a later genetic analysis, a missense DCLRE1C variant was associated with V-gene and J-gene trimming of TCR beta chains, and the association was replicated in an independent cohort. A later analysis associated about 17,000 TCR beta sequences with specific HLA alleles at a false discovery rate of 0.05.

In total, more than 500 healthy bone marrow donors made up the cohort. At the time of sampling, all cohort members were nominally healthy, though unrecorded immune exposures were likely present. The donor tested CMV seropositive, placing the donor among the roughly 300 seropositive members of the cohort. Every donor gave a peripheral blood sample, and the peripheral blood mononuclear cells from that sample were used for TCR beta sequencing. The Qiagen DNeasy Blood Extraction Kit was used to extract genomic DNA from the blood cell samples. The library was produced with the immunoSEQ multiplex PCR assay. The multiplex PCR relied on a mix of 60 forward primers for TCR Vbeta segments and 13 reverse primers for TCR Jbeta segments. The CDR3 region of rearranged TCR beta genes was amplified from genomic DNA by a multiplex PCR assay. On the Illumina HiSeq System, the amplified TCR beta libraries were sequenced as 87-base-pair reads. In the paper's pipeline: In a later analysis, 70 million to 95 million unique TCR beta chains were counted across the roughly 610 repertoires, and approximately 11 million of these chains were shared by at least two donors. Raw reads were error-corrected and collapsed into unique sequences with a nearest-neighbor algorithm that merged closely related sequences to remove PCR and sequencing errors. CDR3 sequences were aligned to IMGT reference sequences to assign V, D and J gene segments. Each retained sequence needed at least a six-nucleotide match to both a V gene segment and a J gene segment. A rearrangement was called productive if the CDR3 had no stop codons and remained in frame with V and J, and every other rearrangement was called non-productive. Following IMGT convention, CDR3 was defined as the stretch from the second conserved V-encoded cysteine to the conserved J-encoded phenylalanine. In an earlier analysis of more than 550 of the donors, sequences lacking an unambiguous match to a single V gene segment were excluded. An earlier analysis of 550 to 650 of the donors classified V segments as functional when productive rearrangements were above 56.7% and as segregating when the standard deviation between donors was above 5%. A statistical classification framework was developed to diagnose cytomegalovirus status using the catalog of TCR beta chain sequences. V and J gene assignment, in a later analysis, came from comparing TCR nucleotide sequences with IMGT/GENE-DB human TR gene sequences. In a later analysis, CDR3 sequences and most-parsimonious VDJ recombination scenarios were assigned using the TCRdist pipeline. In a later analysis, each TCR beta chain was defined by its CDR3 amino acid sequence together with its V-gene family, and reads without a unique V-gene family were excluded. As a way to deal with suspected cross-contamination and a sequencing artifact, a later analysis dropped nearly 600 nucleotide sequences that were highly shared and had low generation probability. In a later analysis, a clonal expansion index was calculated for each public chain from normalized within-repertoire ranks of inferred template counts. In a later analysis, generation probabilities were computed with a VDJ recombination model fitted to out-of-frame rearrangements, and the resulting probabilities were checked against IGoR. A later analysis scored TCR-TCR, TCR-HLA and TCR-CMV co-occurrence with hypergeometric tests, applying a repertoire-size bias correction to TCR pairs. In a later analysis, false discovery rates were estimated by permuting HLA or CMV assignments 20 times. In a later analysis, co-occurring TCRs were grouped using DBSCAN, and TCRdist sequence similarity was added for clustering within HLA-allele-positive subsets. Repertoires with fewer than 30,000 or more than 120,000 public chains, plus five repertoires with anomalous nucleotide sharing, were excluded from co-occurrence clustering. Imported from immuneACCESS, the table was reduced by TCRdb to in-frame sequences with V and J called. These copies leave out some clones; in studies compared against another copy, an unresolved V gene accounts for under half, and the cause of the remainder is not known. That table is the source of V, J and clone size, and D and trimming were worked out from the DNA. The sample table records 110,000 or so clones; about 80% of these occur just once. 4.5% to 5% of the sample rests with the top ten.

V is shortened by 3 bases, J by 6 bases, and the region joining them spans 15 bases. The cysteine opens and the phenylalanine closes a CDR3 of 15 amino acids. The DNA shown is the 45-base CDR3, in frame from base 1. The germline V gene encodes CDR1 MGHRA and CDR2 YSYEKL. In the case of this clone: The target of this receptor is not known. The input lacks base qualities; no much larger clone sits a single base away.

The clonotype was recovered from a man in his forties or fifties in good health and CMV-seropositive. The sequencing sample was made of PBMCs. This sequence uses TRBV4-1 and TRBJ1-5, with no confident D gene call. The sequenced DNA: TGCGCCAGCAGCCAGGGCGCACAGTCAAGTCAGCCCCAGCATTTT. It translates as CASSQGAQSSQPQHF.